These 22 T cell receptor beta chains share one sample of origin, sequenced in a study of blood T cell repertoires in COVID-19. Sequencing used immunoSEQ multiplex PCR; TCRdb keeps in-frame clones, though not all of them. The sample lists 210,000 or so clones, roughly 90% occurring once. The sample consisted of peripheral blood. All receptors come from a woman in her thirties or forties who had recovered from COVID-19.

This clone has more than one count but fewer than ten. The chain employs TRBV11-2 and TRBJ1-5, with no clear D. Trimming took off 0 bases at V and 6 bases at J, with 9 bases between the two ends. The CDR3 runs to 14 residues. Looked up from germline, CDR1 is SGHAT and CDR2 is FQNNGV. CDR3 bases: TGTGCCAGCAGCTTAGAACCTGAGGGTCAGCCCCAGCATTTT. Translation gives CASSLEPEGQPQHF.

This clone was seen a handful of times. The chain has TRBV11-2 and TRBJ2-3; tentative D call: TRBD2 (5 bases). Germline CDR1 is SGHAT and CDR2 is FQNNGV. The CDR3 sequence is 15 residues long. With 0 bases removed from V and 1 base from J, the gap between germline ends came to 8 bases. CDR3 coding DNA: TGTGCCAGCAGCTTAGATAGCGCAGGCACAGATACGCAGTATTTT. It specifies CASSLDSAGTDTQYF.

The gene calls are TRBV5-5 and TRBJ2-3; D is ambiguous. The germline V and J ends were trimmed by 1 base and 2 bases, with 8 bases remaining between them. Germline CDR1 and CDR2: SGHKS and YYEKEE (reference sequence). This CDR3 comprises 14 residues. DNA for the CDR3: TGTGCCAGCAGCTTGCGTCAGGACACAGATACGCAGTATTTT. Translation gives CASSLRQDTDTQYF.

The rearrangement joins TRBV9 to TRBJ1-3; D might be TRBD1 (6 bases). Germline V gives CDR1 SGDLS, CDR2 YYNGEE. V was clipped by 0 bases and J by 0 bases, with 10 bases between them. The CDR3 is 16 amino acids. CDR3 region: CASSVVRGYSGNTIYF. CDR3 DNA: TGTGCCAGCAGCGTAGTCAGGGGTTACTCTGGAAACACCATATATTTT.

The V gene is TRBV30, the J gene TRBJ2-7; 9 nucleotides match TRBD1. This CDR3 has 14 amino acids. CDR1 GTSNPN and CDR2 SVGIG come from the germline V gene (reference sequence). Trimming removed 1 base from V and 3 bases from J; junction bases left unmatched: 4. The CDR3 spells CAWSAGTGYYEQYF. CDR3 sequence (DNA): TGTGCCTGGAGTGCCGGGACAGGGTACTACGAGCAGTACTTC.

The chain employs TRBV7-2 and TRBJ2-1; D might be TRBD1 (5 bases). V was shortened by 5 bases and J by 4 bases, with 9 bases between the two germline ends. Germline V gene lookup returns CDR1 SGHTA and CDR2 FQGNSA. The CDR3 loop spans 13 amino acids. CDR3 DNA: TGTGCCAGCAGCCTGACAGAGTACAATGAGCAGTTCTTC. Its protein is CASSLTEYNEQFF.

This chain uses TRBV5-1 with TRBJ2-3; D might be TRBD2 (5 bases). Trimming stripped 2 bases from V and 0 bases from J, with 13 bases between. The germline V gene encodes CDR1 SGHRS and CDR2 YFSETQ. The CDR3 runs 16 residues. The CDR3 loop is CASSLPGDYSTDTQYF. In DNA, the CDR3 is TGCGCCAGCAGCTTACCCGGCGACTATAGCACAGATACGCAGTATTTT.

The V call is TRBV28, the J call TRBJ1-1; weak D call: TRBD1 (5 bases). CDR1 and CDR2 (germline): MDHEN, SYDVKM. The CDR3 has 13 amino acids. Trimming removed 11 bases from V and 4 bases from J, with 17 bases in between. CDR3 loop: CAAKGSLSTEAFF. CDR3 DNA: TGTGCCGCTAAGGGGTCCCTGAGCACTGAAGCTTTCTTT.

The chain has TRBV27 and TRBJ2-5, with 9 bases lining up with TRBD2. The CDR3 extends over 14 amino acids. From germline, CDR1 is MNHEY and CDR2 SMNVEV (reference sequence). V shed 0 bases, J shed 5 bases, and the junction held 1 base outside the gene matches. The CDR3 spells CASSLSTSGETQYF. The CDR3 nucleotides are TGTGCCAGCAGTTTATCGACTAGCGGTGAGACCCAGTACTTC.

The chain couples TRBV6-6 to TRBJ1-1, with 9 bases aligning to TRBD1. Losses at the gene ends were 2 bases for V and 8 bases for J; bases not matched to a gene: 6. Germline V gene data show CDR1 as MNHNY and CDR2 as SVGAGI (reference sequence). The length of the CDR3 is 14 residues. The CDR3 DNA reads TGTGCCAGCAGTTACCCCGGGACAGGGCAAGAAGCTTTCTTT. This encodes CASSYPGTGQEAFF.

The J gene is TRBJ1-6, the V gene TRBV30; 9 bases are shared with TRBD1. Unmatched junction bases numbered 13, after V lost 3 bases and J lost 7 bases. The CDR3 extends over 17 amino acids. Germline CDR1 is GTSNPN and CDR2 is SVGIG (reference sequence). CDR3 coding DNA: TGTGCCTGGAGCTCCGGGACAGGGAAGTTGTCCAATTCACCCCTCCACTTT. It translates to CAWSSGTGKLSNSPLHF.

The gene calls are TRBV4-1 and TRBJ2-1; no firm D call. Germline CDR1 and CDR2: MGHRA and YSYEKL. Trimming took 0 bases from V and 3 from J, leaving 15 bases between them. The CDR3 totals 17 residues. CDR3 sequence: CASSQDHPAAGYNEQFF. The CDR3 nucleotides read TGCGCCAGCAGCCAAGACCACCCGGCGGCTGGCTACAATGAGCAGTTCTTC.

This chain connects TRBV27 to TRBJ1-5; D is possibly TRBD1 (6 bases). Looked up from germline, CDR1 is MNHEY and CDR2 is SMNVEV (reference sequence). V was cut by 3 bases and J by 7 bases, with 16 bases left in between. The CDR3 covers 15 residues. CDR3 DNA: TGTGCCAGCAGTTTTGCGCCAGGGGCCGGACAGCCCCAGCATTTT. The encoded protein is CASSFAPGAGQPQHF.

The chain links TRBV19 to TRBJ2-7; tentatively, D is TRBD1 (6 bases). The germline V gene has CDR1 LNHDA and CDR2 SQIVND (reference sequence). The CDR3 sequence is 15 residues long. The V and J ends lost 5 bases and 4 bases respectively, with 18 bases between them. The CDR3 DNA follows: TGTGCCAGTAGTCGCCGGGACAAAGGGAGATACGAGCAGTACTTC. Translation: CASSRRDKGRYEQYF. Combining the CDR3 with reference TRBV19 and TRBJ2-7 gives the whole variable domain DGGITQSPKYLFRKEGQNVTLSCEQNLNHDAMYWYRQDPGQGLRLIYYSQIVNDFQKGDIAEGYSVSREKKESFPLTVTSAQKNPTAFYLCASSRRDKGRYEQYFGPGTRLTVT.

The chain uses TRBV7-9 and TRBJ2-7; unclear D gene. V was clipped by 5 bases and J by 5 bases, with 10 bases between them. CDR3 size: 12 residues. Germline CDR1 is SEHNR and CDR2 is FQNEAQ (reference sequence). The CDR3 DNA sequence: TGTGCCAGCAGCCCGCACACAGACGAGCAGTACTTC. It specifies CASSPHTDEQYF. Full variable domain (outside the CDR3, taken from reference TRBV7-9 and TRBJ2-7): DTGVSQNPRHKITKRGQNVTFRCDPISEHNRLYWYRQTLGQGPEFLTYFQNEAQLEKSRLLSDRFSAERPKGSFSTLEIQRTEQGDSAMYLCASSPHTDEQYFGPGTRLTVT.

On this clone itself: Other DNA sequences within the sample encode an identical CDR3. The chain has TRBV20-1 and TRBJ1-1; D not resolved. This CDR3 region has 11 residues. Germline CDR1 reads DFQATT; CDR2 reads SNEGSKA (reference sequence). V was shortened by 6 bases and J by 4 bases, with 9 bases between the two germline ends. The chain's CDR3 is CSATGGTEAFF. The DNA of the CDR3 is TGCAGTGCAACCGGAGGCACTGAAGCTTTCTTT.

This sequence joins TRBV18 and TRBJ1-6; no reliable D call. V lost 2 bases to trimming and J lost 0 bases, with 11 bases between them. Per germline, CDR1 KGHSH and CDR2 LQKENI. The CDR3 totals 17 residues. Here the CDR3 reads CASSPTGMGSYNSPLHF. The CDR3 region has the DNA TGTGCCAGCTCACCAACCGGGATGGGCTCCTATAATTCACCCCTCCACTTT.

The chain employs TRBV11-3 and TRBJ2-1, with TRBD2 identical over 10 bases. CDR3 length: 18 residues. In germline, CDR1 is SGHNT, CDR2 YENEEA. The V gene end was trimmed by 5 bases and the J gene end by 6 bases; junction bases not matched to a gene: 16. The CDR3 spells CASSPNPPQREGRNEQFF. CDR3 DNA: TGTGCCAGCAGCCCTAACCCCCCGCAGCGGGAGGGCCGCAATGAGCAGTTCTTC.

This clone showed up just a few times. This chain links TRBV20-1 with TRBJ2-7; TRBD2 might be the D (7 bases). Germline V gives CDR1 DFQATT, CDR2 SNEGSKA (reference sequence). CDR3 size: 14 residues. Between the trimmed V and J ends, which lost 3 bases and 2 bases, there was a span of 14 bases. Here the CDR3 reads CSASLGGLTYEQYF. The CDR3 nucleotides read TGCAGTGCTAGTTTGGGGGGGCTCACCTACGAGCAGTACTTC.

This rearrangement joins TRBV7-9 to TRBJ1-2; no clear D gene. V lost 1 base, J lost 2 bases, and 8 bases lay in between. Germline V gives CDR1 SEHNR, CDR2 FQNEAQ (reference sequence). The CDR3 is 14 amino acids. CDR3 amino acids: CASSLDLENYGYTF. CDR3 nucleotides: TGTGCCAGCAGCTTAGATCTGGAGAACTATGGCTACACCTTC. Using reference TRBV7-9 and TRBJ1-2 for the parts outside the CDR3, the full variable domain is DTGVSQNPRHKITKRGQNVTFRCDPISEHNRLYWYRQTLGQGPEFLTYFQNEAQLEKSRLLSDRFSAERPKGSFSTLEIQRTEQGDSAMYLCASSLDLENYGYTFGSGTRLTVV.

V and J are TRBV27 and TRBJ2-1; weak D call: TRBD1 (7 bases). Germline V gene sequence: CDR1 MNHEY, CDR2 SMNVEV (reference sequence). The CDR3 runs 16 residues. The V gene lost 1 base and the J gene lost 5 bases, with 15 bases spanning the gap. The CDR3 protein is CASSLWTGGGDNEQFF. DNA for the CDR3: TGTGCCAGCAGTTTATGGACAGGTGGAGGGGACAATGAGCAGTTCTTC.

The chain couples TRBV6-1 to TRBJ1-1, with D uncertain. Germline V gene data show CDR1 as MNHNS and CDR2 as SASEGT. The CDR3 is made up of 13 amino acids. V was pared by 2 bases and J by 0 bases, with 4 bases between. In nucleotides, the CDR3 is TGTGCCAGCAGTGAAAAGCTGAACACTGAAGCTTTCTTT. Translated, it gives CASSEKLNTEAFF.